One and the same sample provided the 14 T cell receptor beta chains below, sequenced in a study of identical twins (dated by TCRdb to about 2016). Library preparation employed 5' RACE. Sequencing instrument: Illumina HiSeq 2000. TCRdb trimmed the raw reads at Q25, called clones with MiXCR and kept productive beta chains. Each CDR3 protein gets just one entry, which takes the most common genes and DNA from the rows behind it. The sample table shows around 960,000 distinct CDR3 sequences, and approximately 13% are seen once. The ten largest clones take up around 1.6% of the sample. These same data were also listed under a study on yellow fever vaccine responses in identical twins.

The sample was PBMCs. These receptor sequences come from a young woman in good health.

This clonotype was counted only a few times. This chain links TRBV9 with TRBJ2-5; D assignment may be TRBD1 or TRBD2 (6 bases each). The CDR3 sequence is 15 residues long. Germline V gene sequence: CDR1 SGDLS, CDR2 YYNGEE. Deletions cut 3 bases from V and 1 base from J, with 13 bases between. DNA for the CDR3: TGTGCCAGCAGCGGGATAGGAGGGGGCCAAGAGACCCAGTACTTC. This encodes CASSGIGGGQETQYF.

This clonotype was seen a handful of times. In DNA form, the CDR3 reads TGCAGTGCTAGGGACCCCCTACTAGCGGGATTTGACAATGAGCAGTTCTTC. The encoded protein is CSARDPLLAGFDNEQFF. The chain carries TRBV20-1 and TRBJ2-1; TRBD2 agrees at 10 bases. This CDR3 is built from 17 residues. Germline CDR1 and CDR2: DFQATT and SNEGSKA (reference sequence). V was pared by 3 bases and J by 5 bases, with 13 bases of the junction left unmatched.

The chain is built from TRBV4-1 and TRBJ2-7, with 11 nucleotides matching TRBD2. V was pared by 0 bases and J by 2 bases, with 0 bases of the junction left unmatched. Germline CDR1 MGHRA, CDR2 YSYEKL. This CDR3 has 15 amino acids. CDR3 amino acids: CASSQEGLAAYEQYF. In DNA form, the CDR3 reads TGCGCCAGCAGCCAAGAGGGACTAGCGGCCTACGAGCAGTACTTC.

This clonotype was counted a few times. V and J are TRBV29-1 and TRBJ2-1, with 9 bases matching TRBD1. The CDR3 spans 14 residues. Unmatched junction bases numbered 4, after V lost 3 bases and J lost 4 bases. The germline CDR1 and CDR2 sequences are SQVTM and ANQGSEA. CDR3 loop: CSVELDRGYNEQFF. CDR3 bases: TGCAGCGTTGAGCTGGACAGGGGATACAATGAGCAGTTCTTC.

This clonotype was counted a few times. The chain joins TRBV9 to TRBJ2-1; 9 bases line up with TRBD2. The CDR3 spans 17 residues. Germline CDR1 reads SGDLS; CDR2 reads YYNGEE. Trimming removed 0 bases from V and 3 bases from J; junction bases left unmatched: 7. The CDR3, as DNA: TGTGCCAGCAGCGTAGGGACAGGACTAGCGCACTACAATGAGCAGTTCTTC. This translates into CASSVGTGLAHYNEQFF.

Details on this clonotype: One end of the junction fails to match germline, which may point to a read error. The rearrangement links TRBV4-1 to TRBJ2-1; 11 positions match TRBD2. The CDR3 consists of 17 residues. Germline V gene sequence: CDR1 MGHRA, CDR2 YSYEKL. Written as DNA, the CDR3 is TGCGCCAGCAGCCAACGGGATAGCGGGAGGGCCTGGAATGAGCCGTTCTTC. Its protein is CASSQRDSGRAWNEPFF.

The V call is TRBV6-1, the J call TRBJ1-1, with a possible D match to TRBD1 (5 bases). Germline CDR1 reads MNHNS; CDR2 reads SASEGT. V shed 6 bases and J shed 1 base, with 12 bases lying between them. The CDR3 has 14 amino acids. CDR3 sequence: CASRESTANTEAFF. For the CDR3, the DNA is TGTGCCAGCAGAGAGTCGACAGCGAACACTGAAGCTTTCTTT.

This clonotype was seen a handful of times. The chain is built from TRBV20-1 and TRBJ2-1; TRBD2 is a possible D gene (6 bases). CDR3 length equals 13 residues. Germline lookup yields CDR1 DFQATT and CDR2 SNEGSKA (reference sequence). V lost 6 bases to trimming and J lost 0 bases, with 9 bases between them. Here the CDR3 reads CSAPGLSYNEQFF. DNA of the CDR3: TGCAGTGCACCGGGACTCTCCTACAATGAGCAGTTCTTC.

The rearrangement uses TRBV2 and TRBJ2-2; D is perhaps TRBD1 or TRBD2 (5 bases each). V was trimmed by 3 bases and J by 0 bases, leaving 5 bases between them. Germline-derived CDR1 and CDR2 are SNHLY and FYNNEI. The CDR3 loop spans 14 amino acids. The DNA for the CDR3 is TGTGCCAGCAGTGAGGGACCGAACACCGGGGAGCTGTTTTTT. Residues: CASSEGPNTGELFF.

The V and J genes are TRBV29-1 and TRBJ2-3, with TRBD2 matching 8 bases. J gave up 4 bases and V 3 bases, and 6 bases lay outside the gene matches. CDR3 length equals 14 residues. The germline V gene encodes CDR1 SQVTM and CDR2 ANQGSEA. CDR3 nucleotide sequence: TGCAGCGTTGATTTGACGGGAGGGGCAGATACGCAGTATTTT. Translating gives CSVDLTGGADTQYF.

This chain uses TRBV2 with TRBJ2-3, with 8 bases fitting TRBD2. Germline loops: CDR1 SNHLY, CDR2 FYNNEI. The CDR3 loop spans 15 amino acids. The ends lost 7 bases at V and 3 bases at J; junction bases unmatched: 9. The DNA for the CDR3 is TGTGCCAGCAATGGGCTAGCGGGTGGAACAGATACGCAGTATTTT. Its translation is CASNGLAGGTDTQYF.

V is TRBV7-2 and J is TRBJ2-1, with D tentatively TRBD1 (6 bases). CDR1 is SGHTA and CDR2 is FQGNSA in the germline V gene. This CDR3 has 16 amino acids. V was pared by 5 bases and J by 5 bases, with 19 bases between. The CDR3 loop reads CASSIRGRSVDNEQFF. As DNA, the CDR3 is TGTGCCAGCAGCATCAGGGGTCGAAGCGTGGACAATGAGCAGTTCTTC.

This clonotype occurred a few times. The rearrangement joins TRBV7-8 to TRBJ1-6; D not certain. Trimming removed 2 bases at V and 2 bases at J, with 10 bases between. Germline V gene data show CDR1 as SGHVS and CDR2 as FQNEAQ. This CDR3 spans 16 amino acids. For the CDR3, the DNA is TGTGCCAGCAGCTTAAGGCGGGAAACCTATAATTCACCCCTCCACTTT. The encoded protein is CASSLRRETYNSPLHF. The full variable domain, with the rest looked up from reference TRBV7-8 and TRBJ1-6, is GAGVSQSPRYKVAKRGQDVALRCDPISGHVSLFWYQQALGQGPEFLTYFQNEAQLDKSGLPSDRFFAERPEGSVSTLKIQRTQQEDSAVYLCASSLRRETYNSPLHFGNGTRLTVT.

This clonotype was counted only a few times. The rearrangement joins TRBV11-2 to TRBJ2-2; D gene ambiguous. The CDR3 contains 16 residues. The germline V gene has CDR1 SGHAT and CDR2 FQNNGV. Trimming shortened V by 3 bases and J by 4 bases, and 15 bases separated the two germline ends. This CDR3 is CASSFGNRKATGELFF. The DNA of the CDR3 is TGTGCCAGCAGCTTTGGAAACAGAAAGGCCACCGGGGAGCTGTTTTTT.